These T cell receptor beta chains were read from a single sample in a study of blood T cell repertoires in COVID-19. Sequencing used immunoSEQ multiplex PCR; TCRdb keeps in-frame clones, though not all of them. The table includes around 130,000 clones, roughly four fifths detected once. Sequencing used peripheral blood. The receptors originated from a human donor in a cohort sampled during active COVID-19. CDR3s include the opening cysteine and the closing phenylalanine or tryptophan. The D gene is left open where the match is weak. Some rows have no size entry. The others give once, few or many, or a class for an expanded clone.

J gene | clone size | V gene | D gene | CDR3 protein | CDR3 DNA
TRBJ1-1 | - | TRBV6-6 | - | CASSYLEETEAFF | TGTGCCAGCAGTTACCTTGAGGAAACTGAAGCTTTCTTT
TRBJ2-1 | few | TRBV14 | - | CASSQDMGRGYNEQFF | TGTGCCAGCAGCCAAGATATGGGCAGGGGCTACAATGAGCAGTTCTTC
TRBJ2-7 | - | TRBV2 | - | CASRRLREQYF | TGTGCCAGCAGGCGACTTCGGGAGCAGTACTTC
TRBJ2-7 | - | TRBV2 | TRBD1 | CASSGPGQGLEQYF | TGTGCCAGCAGTGGTCCGGGACAGGGCCTCGAGCAGTACTTC
TRBJ2-3 | - | TRBV5-4 | - | CASSLYTSPTDTQYF | TGTGCCAGCAGCTTGTATACTAGCCCCACAGATACGCAGTATTTT
TRBJ2-3 | few | TRBV7-2 | - | CASSLARRDTQYF | TGTGCCAGCAGCTTAGCGCGTAGAGATACGCAGTATTTT
TRBJ2-7 | - | TRBV7-6 | - | CASSLGQASPSYEQYF | TGTGCCAGCAGCTTAGGACAGGCTTCCCCCTCCTACGAGCAGTACTTC
TRBJ1-3 | - | TRBV5-6 | - | CASSLALLSGNTIYF | TGTGCCAGCAGCTTAGCTCTCCTCTCTGGAAACACCATATATTTT
TRBJ2-7 | few | TRBV5-6 | TRBD1 | CASSPVSGTGIYEQYF | TGTGCCAGCAGCCCGGTAAGTGGGACAGGCATCTACGAGCAGTACTTC
TRBJ1-4 | - | TRBV5-4 | TRBD1 | CASSLDGQGARNNEKLFF | TGTGCCAGCAGCTTGGACGGACAGGGGGCGCGTAATAATGAAAAACTGTTTTTT
TRBJ1-6 | - | TRBV3-1/TRBV3-2 | TRBD1 | CASTIQGHNSPLHF | TGTGCCAGCACCATACAGGGGCACAATTCACCCCTCCACTTT
TRBJ1-4 | - | TRBV3-1/TRBV3-2 | - | CASSQQGQGGEKLFF | TGTGCCAGCAGCCAACAGGGGCAAGGGGGTGAAAAACTGTTTTTT
TRBJ1-2 | - | TRBV29-1 | TRBD1 | CSVEVLGQYNYGYTF | TGCAGCGTTGAAGTCCTGGGACAGTATAACTATGGCTACACCTTC
TRBJ1-3 | - | TRBV6-1 | - | CASSEASFPGNTIYF | TGTGCCAGCAGTGAAGCAAGCTTTCCTGGAAACACCATATATTTT
TRBJ2-1 | - | TRBV7-2 | - | CASSADPGYNEQFF | TGTGCCAGCAGTGCTGATCCGGGCTACAATGAGCAGTTCTTC
TRBJ2-2 | - | TRBV2 | TRBD2 | CASNGGGSANTGELFF | TGTGCCAGCAATGGCGGGGGGTCCGCGAACACCGGGGAGCTGTTTTTT
TRBJ2-1 | - | TRBV2 | - | CASSEGSSYNEQFF | TGTGCCAGCAGTGAAGGTAGCTCCTACAATGAGCAGTTCTTC
TRBJ2-5 | - | TRBV5-1 | TRBD1 | CASSKGQGWETQYF | TGCGCCAGCAGCAAGGGACAGGGATGGGAGACCCAGTACTTC
TRBJ2-3 | - | TRBV5-1 | TRBD2 | CASSLVTSGGLDTQYF | TGCGCCAGCAGCTTGGTGACTAGCGGGGGTCTAGATACGCAGTATTTT
TRBJ2-5 | - | TRBV2 | TRBD1 | CASTGTGPGETQYF | TGTGCCAGCACCGGGACAGGGCCAGGAGAGACCCAGTACTTC
TRBJ2-6 | once | TRBV3-1/TRBV3-2 | TRBD1 | CASSNTGAGANVLTF | TGTGCCAGCAGCAATACAGGGGCCGGGGCCAACGTCCTGACTTTC
TRBJ1-2 | - | TRBV5-1 | - | CASRQSQGWGYTF | TGCGCCAGCAGACAGTCCCAGGGTTGGGGCTACACCTTC
TRBJ2-1 | - | TRBV10-3 | TRBD2 | CAISESTSGGAYNEQFF | TGTGCCATCAGTGAGTCGACTAGCGGGGGGGCTTACAATGAGCAGTTCTTC
TRBJ1-6 | once | TRBV5-6 | TRBD1 | CASSLGQGASSPLHF | TGTGCCAGCAGCTTGGGACAGGGGGCTTCTTCACCCCTCCACTTT
TRBJ2-2 | - | TRBV18 | TRBD1 | CASSPYTGGFAGELFF | TGTGCCAGCTCACCATACACAGGGGGCTTTGCCGGGGAGCTGTTTTTT